This T cell receptor (beta chain) was obtained from a study of OX40 agonist ivuxolimab in advanced cancers. Trimming left V 5 bases short and J 2 bases short, with 14 bases between. The CDR3 is made up of 14 amino acids. Germline V gene lookup returns CDR1 SGHRS and CDR2 YFSETQ. The method was immunoSEQ multiplex PCR; TCRdb's version includes in-frame clones alone and lacks a portion of them. The repertoire holds more than 50,000 clones, with roughly nine tenths as singletons. The source material was CD4+ or CD8+ T cells sorted from blood, sampled in a trial of the OX40 agonist ivuxolimab. The chain combines TRBV5-1 with TRBJ2-7, with D perhaps TRBD1 or TRBD2 (6 bases each). The sequence came from an adult with an advanced solid tumor such as melanoma, head and neck, liver or kidney cancer. CDR3 in DNA: TGCGCCAGCAGACAGAGGGGGGAAACCTACGAGCAGTACTTC. Translating it yields CASRQRGETYEQYF.